This T cell receptor beta chain was sequenced in a study of T-cell reconstitution after alpha-beta-depleted transplantation in children. During its preparation, the TCRbeta library received unique molecular identifiers. TCRdb itself ran the PCR reads through MiXCR, one entry per CDR3 protein. The sample contains 200,000 to 250,000 distinct CDR3 sequences, roughly a tenth of which appear only once. This clonotype was counted at least ten times. The CDR3 spans 16 residues. Trimming removed 4 bases from V and 2 bases from J, with 15 bases in between. Germline V CDR1 and CDR2: SGHVS, FQNEAQ. This sequence originates from a child less than two years old with acute myeloid leukemia, due to receive a stem cell transplant. The sequencing here drew on PBMCs, taken before TCRalphabeta/CD19-depleted stem cell transplant. The chain recombines TRBV7-8 with TRBJ1-5; TRBD1 might be the D (5 bases). The CDR3 region is CASSSGPLWGNQPQHF. The CDR3 DNA reads as TGTGCCAGCAGCTCGGGACCTCTGTGGGGCAATCAGCCCCAGCATTTT.